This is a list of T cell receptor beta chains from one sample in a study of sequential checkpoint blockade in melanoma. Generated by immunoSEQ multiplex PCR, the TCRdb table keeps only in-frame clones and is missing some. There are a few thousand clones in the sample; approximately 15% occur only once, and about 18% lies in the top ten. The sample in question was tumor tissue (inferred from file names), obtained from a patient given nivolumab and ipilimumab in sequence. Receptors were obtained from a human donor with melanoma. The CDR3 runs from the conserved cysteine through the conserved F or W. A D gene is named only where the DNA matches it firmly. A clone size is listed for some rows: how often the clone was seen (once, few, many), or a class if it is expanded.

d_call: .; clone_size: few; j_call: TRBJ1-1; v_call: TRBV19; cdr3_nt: TGTGCCAGTAGTATGGGACCCCTCATGAACACTGAAGCTTTCTTT; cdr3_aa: CASSMGPLMNTEAFF
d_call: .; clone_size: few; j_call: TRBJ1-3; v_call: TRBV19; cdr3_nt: TGTGCCAGTAGTGCGCGGACAGTCTCCTCTGGAAACACCATATATTTT; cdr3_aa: CASSARTVSSGNTIYF
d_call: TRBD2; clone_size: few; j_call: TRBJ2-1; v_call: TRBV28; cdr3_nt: TGTGCCAGCATGAGACGGGGGGGTTGGGAGCAGTTCTTC; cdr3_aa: CASMRRGGWEQFF
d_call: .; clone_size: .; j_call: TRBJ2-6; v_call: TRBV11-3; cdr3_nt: TGTGCCAGCAGCCAAGGGAGGGGGGCCAACGTCCTGACTTTC; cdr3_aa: CASSQGRGANVLTF
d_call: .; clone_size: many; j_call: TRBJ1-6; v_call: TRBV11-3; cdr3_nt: TGTGCCAGCAGCTTAGGGCTATTCTATAATTCACCCCTCCACTTT; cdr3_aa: CASSLGLFYNSPLHF
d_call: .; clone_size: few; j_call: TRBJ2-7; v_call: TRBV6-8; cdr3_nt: TGTGCCAGCAGTTTGACTAGACAGCAACAGACCTACGAGCAGTACTTC; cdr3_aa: CASSLTRQQQTYEQYF
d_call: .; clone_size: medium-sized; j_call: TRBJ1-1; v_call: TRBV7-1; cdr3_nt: TGTGCCAGCAGAGGAGCTACGAACACTGAAGCTTTCTTT; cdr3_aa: CASRGATNTEAFF
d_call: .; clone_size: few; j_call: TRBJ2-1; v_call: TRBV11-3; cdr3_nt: TGTGCCAGCAGCTCTACCGAGGGACAAAAGGGCCTTGTTGAGCAGTTCTTC; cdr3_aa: CASSSTEGQKGLVEQFF
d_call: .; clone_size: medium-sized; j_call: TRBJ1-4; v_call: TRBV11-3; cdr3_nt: TGTGCCAGCAGCTTAGGAGGGGGTAACGAAAAACTGTTTTTT; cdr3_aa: CASSLGGGNEKLFF
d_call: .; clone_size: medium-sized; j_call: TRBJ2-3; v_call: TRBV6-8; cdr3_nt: TGTGCCAGCAGTTACGGGCAGGGAGGGGGAGCTGCGCAGTATTTT; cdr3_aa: CASSYGQGGGAAQYF
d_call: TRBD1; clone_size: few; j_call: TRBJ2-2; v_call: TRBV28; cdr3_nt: TGTGCCAGTAAACCAGGGGGCAAAAACACCGGGGAGCTGTTTTTT; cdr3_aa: CASKPGGKNTGELFF
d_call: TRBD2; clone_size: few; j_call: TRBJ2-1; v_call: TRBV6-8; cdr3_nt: TGTGCCAGCAGGTCGGGACTAGCGGGCCGCAATGAGCAGTTCTTC; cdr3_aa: CASRSGLAGRNEQFF
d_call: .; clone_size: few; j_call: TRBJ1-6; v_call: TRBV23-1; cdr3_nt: TGCGCCAGCAGTCAATTGTCAGGTCGATCACCCCTCCACTTT; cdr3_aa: CASSQLSGRSPLHF
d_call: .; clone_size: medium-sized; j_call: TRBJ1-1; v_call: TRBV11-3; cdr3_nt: TGTGCCAGCAGCACTCTAGGGATTGGAGGGACTGAAGCTTTCTTT; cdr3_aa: CASSTLGIGGTEAFF
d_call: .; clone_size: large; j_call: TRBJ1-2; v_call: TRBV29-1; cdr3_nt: TGCAGCGTTGGGTGGGGCGCAGACTATGGCTACACCTTC; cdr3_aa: CSVGWGADYGYTF
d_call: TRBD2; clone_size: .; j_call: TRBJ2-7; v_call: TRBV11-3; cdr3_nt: TGTGCCAGCAGCGCGACTAGCGGGGGTACCTACGAGCAGTACTTC; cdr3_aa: CASSATSGGTYEQYF
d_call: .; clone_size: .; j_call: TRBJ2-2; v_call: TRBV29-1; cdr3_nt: TGCAGCGTTGAAAGGGTCTCGGGCGGGGAGCTGTTTTTT; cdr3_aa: CSVERVSGGELFF
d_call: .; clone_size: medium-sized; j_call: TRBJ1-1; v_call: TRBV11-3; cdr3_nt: TGTGCCAGCAGCTTGGCGGGGAGGACGCGCACTGAAGCTTTCTTT; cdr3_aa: CASSLAGRTRTEAFF
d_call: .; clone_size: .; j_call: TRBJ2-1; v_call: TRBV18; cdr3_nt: TGTGCCAGCTCACCGGGATCGGTCGAGGGAGCTGAGCAGTTCTTC; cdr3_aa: CASSPGSVEGAEQFF
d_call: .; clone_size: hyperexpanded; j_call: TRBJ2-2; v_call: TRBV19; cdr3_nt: TGTGCCAGTAGAGACAGGTCGCCCTCCGGGGAGCTGTTTTTT; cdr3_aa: CASRDRSPSGELFF
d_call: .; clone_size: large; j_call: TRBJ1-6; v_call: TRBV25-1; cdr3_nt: TGTGCCAGCAGTGGGTACCCGGCCAGTCTCATGTTTTCACCCCTCCACTTT; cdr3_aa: CASSGYPASLMFSPLHF
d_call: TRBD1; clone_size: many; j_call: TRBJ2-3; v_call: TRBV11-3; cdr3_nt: TGTGCCAGCAGCTTAGGGGAACAGGGGGCAGATACGCAGTATTTT; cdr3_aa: CASSLGEQGADTQYF
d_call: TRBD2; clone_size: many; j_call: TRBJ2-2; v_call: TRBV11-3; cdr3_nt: TGTGCCAGCAGCCCCGGGAGGGAGGCGAACACCGGGGAGCTGTTTTTT; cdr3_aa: CASSPGREANTGELFF
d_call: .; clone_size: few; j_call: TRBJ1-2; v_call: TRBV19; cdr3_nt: TGTGCCAGTAGTATTCCGGGATCCGTAACTGGCTACACCTTC; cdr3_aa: CASSIPGSVTGYTF
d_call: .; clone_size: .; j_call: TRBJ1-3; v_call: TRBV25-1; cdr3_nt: TGTGCCAGCAGTATACAGGGAAGGAACACCATATATTTT; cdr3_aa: CASSIQGRNTIYF
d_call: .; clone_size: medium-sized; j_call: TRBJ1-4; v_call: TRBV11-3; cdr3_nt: TGTGCCAGCAGCCCCCGGACAGTGAATGAAAAACTGTTTTTT; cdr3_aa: CASSPRTVNEKLFF
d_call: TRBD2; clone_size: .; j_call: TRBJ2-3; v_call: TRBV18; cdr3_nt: TGTGCCAGCTCACCAAGGGGACTAGCGGGGGACTCCACAGATACGCAGTATTTT; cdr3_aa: CASSPRGLAGDSTDTQYF
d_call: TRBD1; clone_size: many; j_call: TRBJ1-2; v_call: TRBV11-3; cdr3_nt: TGTGCCAGCAGTAAACAAACCCCCGGGACAGGGGATAATGGCTACACCTTC; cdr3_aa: CASSKQTPGTGDNGYTF
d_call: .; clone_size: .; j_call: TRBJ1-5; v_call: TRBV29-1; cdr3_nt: TGCAGCGTTACGGAGCAGGGAACGGGAAATCAGCCCCAGCATTTT; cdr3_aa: CSVTEQGTGNQPQHF
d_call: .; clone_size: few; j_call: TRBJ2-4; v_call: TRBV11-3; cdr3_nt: TGTGCCAGCAGCCCCCGAGGGGCGGGGACACTTGGGGCCAAAAACATTCAGTACTTC; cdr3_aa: CASSPRGAGTLGAKNIQYF
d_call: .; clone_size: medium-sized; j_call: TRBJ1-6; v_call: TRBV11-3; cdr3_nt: TGTGCCAGCAGCTTAGACAGATCGAGCTCCTATAATTCACCCCTCCACTTT; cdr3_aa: CASSLDRSSSYNSPLHF
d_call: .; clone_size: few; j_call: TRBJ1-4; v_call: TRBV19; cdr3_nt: TGTGCCAGTAGTATCGGACTGATTAATGAAAAACTGTTTTTT; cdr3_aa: CASSIGLINEKLFF
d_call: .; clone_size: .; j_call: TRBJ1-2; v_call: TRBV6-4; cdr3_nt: TGTGCCAGTGGGACCGCGGGGGGCTACACCTTC; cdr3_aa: CASGTAGGYTF
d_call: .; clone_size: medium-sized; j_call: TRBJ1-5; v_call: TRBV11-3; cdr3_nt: TGTGCCAGCAGCTTAGGAGCTGGGGCATGGCAGCCCCAGCATTTT; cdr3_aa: CASSLGAGAWQPQHF
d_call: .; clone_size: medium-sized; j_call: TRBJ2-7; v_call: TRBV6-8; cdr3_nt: TGTGCCAGCAGTTACTCGTGGGGCCCCTCCTACGAGCAGTACTTC; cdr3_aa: CASSYSWGPSYEQYF
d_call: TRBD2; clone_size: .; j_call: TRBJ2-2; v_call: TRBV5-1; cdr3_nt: TGCGCCAGCAGCACGGACATGGGAGGGACCGGGGAGCTGTTTTTT; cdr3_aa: CASSTDMGGTGELFF
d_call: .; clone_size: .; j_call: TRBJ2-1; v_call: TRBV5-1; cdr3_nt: TGCGCCAGCAGTACCGGGACGCAAGCCGTCAATGAGCAGTTCTTC; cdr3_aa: CASSTGTQAVNEQFF
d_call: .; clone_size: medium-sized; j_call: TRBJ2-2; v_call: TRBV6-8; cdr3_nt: TGTGCCAGCAGTGACGGGTTAAACACCGGGGAGCTGTTTTTT; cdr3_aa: CASSDGLNTGELFF
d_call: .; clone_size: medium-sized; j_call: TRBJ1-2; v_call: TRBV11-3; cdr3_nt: TGTGCCAGCAGCTTAACGGCACAGGAAGGTAGCTATGGCTACACCTTC; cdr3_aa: CASSLTAQEGSYGYTF
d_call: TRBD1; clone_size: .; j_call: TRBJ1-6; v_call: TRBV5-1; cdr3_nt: TGCGCCAGCAGCCCGCTGGGACAGGGGAGCTCCTATAATTCACCCCTCCACTTT; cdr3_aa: CASSPLGQGSSYNSPLHF
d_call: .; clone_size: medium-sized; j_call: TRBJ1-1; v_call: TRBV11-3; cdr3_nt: TGTGCCAGCAGCTTGGAGACCCCCTACAATATTGAAGCTTTCTTT; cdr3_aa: CASSLETPYNIEAFF
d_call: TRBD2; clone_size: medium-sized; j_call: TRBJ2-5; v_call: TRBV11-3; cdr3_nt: TGTGCCAGCAGCCCACCGACTAGCGGGGAGCAAGAGACCCAGTACTTC; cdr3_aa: CASSPPTSGEQETQYF
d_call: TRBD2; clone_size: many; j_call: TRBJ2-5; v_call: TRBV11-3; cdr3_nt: TGTGCCAGCAGCAGGGCTAGCGGGGGCCAAGAGACCCAGTACTTC; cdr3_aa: CASSRASGGQETQYF
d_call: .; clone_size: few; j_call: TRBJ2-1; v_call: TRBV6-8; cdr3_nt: TGTGCCAGCAGAGCCGGGCTCAATGAGCAGTTCTTC; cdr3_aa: CASRAGLNEQFF
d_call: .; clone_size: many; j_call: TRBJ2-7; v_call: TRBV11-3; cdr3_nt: TGTGCCAGCAGCAAACAGGGGAGGTGGGCCTACGAGCAGTACTTC; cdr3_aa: CASSKQGRWAYEQYF
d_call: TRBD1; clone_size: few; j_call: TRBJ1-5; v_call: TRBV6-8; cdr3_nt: TGTGCCAGCAGGGCATCGGGACAGGGTTTCAATCAGCCCCAGCATTTT; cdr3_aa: CASRASGQGFNQPQHF
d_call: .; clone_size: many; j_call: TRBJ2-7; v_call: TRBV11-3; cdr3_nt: TGTGCCAGCAGCCAAGTTGACAGTGCTTACGAGCAGTACTTC; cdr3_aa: CASSQVDSAYEQYF
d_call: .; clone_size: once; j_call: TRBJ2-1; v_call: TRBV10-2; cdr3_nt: TGCGCCAGCTCGATGGCGGGGGCCGACAATGAGCAGTTCTTC; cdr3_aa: CASSMAGADNEQFF
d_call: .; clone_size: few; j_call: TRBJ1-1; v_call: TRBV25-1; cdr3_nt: TGTGCCAGCAGTGATCCAGGGGCAGGGTATACTGAAGCTTTCTTT; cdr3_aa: CASSDPGAGYTEAFF